The TCR beta chain described here comes from a study of CD8+CD57+ T cells in acquired aplastic anemia. Study results and limitations: The same twenty-nine CD8+ CDR3 sequences occurred in patients and in controls. Significant differences in CD8+ Simpson's diversity were not observed between patients and controls.

The table lists this clonotype with many counts. The antigen is undetermined. The CDR3 runs 17 residues. V gave up 4 bases and J gave up 8 bases; unmatched junction bases: 13. Looked up from germline, CDR1 is LGHNA and CDR2 is YSLEER. Genomic DNA acted as the template from which TCR beta VDJ combination and CDR3 sequence profiling were carried out. TCRdb ran MiXCR on the reads and lists one entry per CDR3 protein. The data show 300,000 or so distinct CDR3 sequences, approximately 55% seen once. Sequencing was done on a sample of sorted CD4+, CD8+, or CD8+CD57+ T cells (not recorded which) from PBMCs. The J gene is TRBJ2-7, the V gene TRBV4-3; 14 positions match TRBD2. This receptor was obtained from a human donor with severe aplastic anemia or a healthy control (not recorded which). The CDR3 here is CASSPHSIGLAGGQQYF. The DNA of the CDR3 is TGCGCCAGCAGCCCCCATTCTATTGGACTAGCGGGGGGCCAGCAGTACTTC.